This TCR beta chain was obtained from a study of blood T cell repertoires in COVID-19. V trimming: 2 bases; J trimming: 7 bases; junction bases outside the gene matches: 16. CDR1 is MDHEN and CDR2 is SYDVKM in the germline V gene. This CDR3 region has 17 residues. In the authors' methods: Nucleated cell counts were estimated from reference gene primer amplification. Clones were read by immunoSEQ multiplex PCR, and TCRdb kept only the in-frame ones, dropping some. V, J and clone size derive from that table, while D and trimming were established from the DNA sequence. The table lists around 190,000 clones, approximately 85% of them singletons.

The specimen sequenced was peripheral blood. The gene calls are TRBV28 and TRBJ1-1, with 7 bases that match TRBD1. This receptor was obtained from a woman aged 55-70 years with acute or convalescent COVID-19. The CDR3 nucleotides are TGTGCCAGCAGTTTAGTCCAGGGGGTGCCCCTAGGGGGTGAAGCTTTCTTT. This encodes CASSLVQGVPLGGEAFF.